Listed below are T cell receptor beta chains from one sample, sequenced in a study of TIL therapy for anti-PD-1-resistant metastatic lung cancer. Here immunoSEQ multiplex PCR was the method, and the copy in TCRdb shows in-frame clones only, minus some. The sample comprises approximately 60,000 clones, roughly 80% of which are singletons, and about 2% rests with the top ten. Sample: blood, taken at baseline. The receptor set was obtained from a person aged 30 to 80 with non-small cell lung cancer. The CDR3 runs from the conserved cysteine through the conserved F or W. The order of the fields is clone size, J gene, D gene, V gene, CDR3 DNA, CDR3 protein. D genes are given only for firm matches. Clone size, where shown, is once, few, many, or a class for clones that have expanded.

abundance: .; j_gene: TRBJ2-1; d_gene: TRBD2; v_gene: TRBV11-3; CDR3nt: TGTGCCAGCAGCTCGGGACTAGCGGGGGAAGCCTACAATGAGCAGTTCTTC; CDR3aa: CASSSGLAGEAYNEQFF
abundance: .; j_gene: TRBJ2-5; d_gene: .; v_gene: TRBV5-1; CDR3nt: TGCGCCAGCAGCTTGACGGGGGGCCCGGGGCAAGAGACCCAGTACTTC; CDR3aa: CASSLTGGPGQETQYF
abundance: .; j_gene: TRBJ2-3; d_gene: TRBD2; v_gene: TRBV7-9; CDR3nt: TGTGCCAGCAGCTTTGCGGGGGGCATGGGAGATACGCAGTATTTT; CDR3aa: CASSFAGGMGDTQYF
abundance: .; j_gene: TRBJ1-5; d_gene: .; v_gene: TRBV28; CDR3nt: TGTGCCAGCAGTGTTGGCATTCAGCCCCAGCATTTT; CDR3aa: CASSVGIQPQHF
abundance: .; j_gene: TRBJ2-3; d_gene: .; v_gene: TRBV7-2; CDR3nt: TGTGCCAGCAGCTTCCTATTGGGGGCAGATACGCAGTATTTT; CDR3aa: CASSFLLGADTQYF
abundance: .; j_gene: TRBJ2-3; d_gene: .; v_gene: TRBV4-3; CDR3nt: TGCGCCAGCAGCCAAGAGGGCGGGATACGCACAGATACGCAGTATTTT; CDR3aa: CASSQEGGIRTDTQYF
abundance: .; j_gene: TRBJ2-7; d_gene: TRBD1; v_gene: TRBV5-1; CDR3nt: TGCGCCAGCAGCTTACAGGGGGACTACGAGCAGTACTTC; CDR3aa: CASSLQGDYEQYF
abundance: .; j_gene: TRBJ1-6; d_gene: TRBD1; v_gene: TRBV7-8; CDR3nt: TGTGCCAGCAGCAACCGGGACAGGAGCTCCTATAATTCACCCCTCCACTTT; CDR3aa: CASSNRDRSSYNSPLHF
abundance: .; j_gene: TRBJ1-5; d_gene: .; v_gene: TRBV19; CDR3nt: TGTGCCAGTGCTACAGCTAGCAATCAGCCCCAGCATTTT; CDR3aa: CASATASNQPQHF
abundance: few; j_gene: TRBJ1-1; d_gene: .; v_gene: TRBV9; CDR3nt: TGTGCCAGCAGCGTAGTTTCGTTGAACACTGAAGCTTTCTTT; CDR3aa: CASSVVSLNTEAFF
abundance: .; j_gene: TRBJ2-1; d_gene: .; v_gene: TRBV5-5; CDR3nt: TGTGCCAGCAGCTTGATCGCAGGGAGCGATGAGCAGTTCTTC; CDR3aa: CASSLIAGSDEQFF
abundance: .; j_gene: TRBJ2-3; d_gene: .; v_gene: TRBV11-2; CDR3nt: TGTGCCAGCAGCTCCCGGGAGTTGAGCACAGATACGCAGTATTTT; CDR3aa: CASSSRELSTDTQYF
abundance: .; j_gene: TRBJ2-3; d_gene: TRBD1; v_gene: TRBV9; CDR3nt: TGTGCCAGCAGCCCACAGGTGGGGACAGTGTCGGATACGCAGTATTTT; CDR3aa: CASSPQVGTVSDTQYF
abundance: .; j_gene: TRBJ1-4; d_gene: .; v_gene: TRBV4-2; CDR3nt: TGTGCCAGCAGCCAGAGCGCCCCAGCAACTAATGAAAAACTGTTTTTT; CDR3aa: CASSQSAPATNEKLFF
abundance: .; j_gene: TRBJ1-3; d_gene: .; v_gene: TRBV11-2; CDR3nt: TGTGCCAGCAGCTTATACGGGCAGTCGAGCTCTGGAAACACCATATATTTT; CDR3aa: CASSLYGQSSSGNTIYF
abundance: .; j_gene: TRBJ2-3; d_gene: TRBD2; v_gene: TRBV5-6; CDR3nt: TGTGCCAGCAGCTTGGCGCTGCTAGCGGGAGGGAGGACAGATACGCAGTATTTT; CDR3aa: CASSLALLAGGRTDTQYF
abundance: .; j_gene: TRBJ2-1; d_gene: TRBD2; v_gene: TRBV6-5; CDR3nt: TGTGCCAGCAGTTACTCGGTCCTAGCGGGCTACAATGAGCAGTTCTTC; CDR3aa: CASSYSVLAGYNEQFF
abundance: .; j_gene: TRBJ2-6; d_gene: .; v_gene: TRBV7-9; CDR3nt: TGTGCCGCTCAGTCTGGGGCCAACGTCCTGACTTTC; CDR3aa: CAAQSGANVLTF
abundance: .; j_gene: TRBJ1-2; d_gene: TRBD1; v_gene: TRBV5-4; CDR3nt: TGTGCCAGCAGCCAACGGACAGGGAGGGGTGGCTACACCTTC; CDR3aa: CASSQRTGRGGYTF
abundance: .; j_gene: TRBJ2-7; d_gene: TRBD1; v_gene: TRBV29-1; CDR3nt: TGCAGCGTGGGACAGGGACGCTACGAGCAGTACTTC; CDR3aa: CSVGQGRYEQYF